The rows below give T cell receptor beta chains drawn from one sample of a study of T cells in Graves' hyperthyroidism and ophthalmopathy. Each CDR3 protein is one row after TCRdb ran MiXCR on the multiplex PCR reads. The table shows 300,000 to 450,000 distinct CDR3 sequences, with around 18% occurring only once. Sequencing used blood. The receptor source for this set is a man in his late teens or twenties with Graves' ophthalmopathy. CDR3s include the opening cysteine and the closing phenylalanine or tryptophan. The order of the fields is CDR3 length, clone size, J gene, D gene, V gene, CDR3 DNA, CDR3 protein. D genes are given only for firm matches. Rows may omit the clone size; those that give it use once, few, many or a size class.

length: 12
size: many
J: TRBJ2-1
D: NA
V: TRBV7-9
DNA: TGTGCCAGCAGCTTTACAGTGATCGAGCAGTTCTTC
CDR3: CASSFTVIEQFF

length: 15
size: many
J: TRBJ1-1
D: NA
V: TRBV5-1
DNA: TGCGCCAGCAGCTTGGGCGGTGAGAGGGACACTGAAGCTTTCTTT
CDR3: CASSLGGERDTEAFF

length: 14
size: NA
J: TRBJ1-4
D: NA
V: TRBV3-1
DNA: TGTGCCAGCAGCTCCCGGGGTGCGCAAGAAAAACTGTTTTTT
CDR3: CASSSRGAQEKLFF

length: 14
size: many
J: TRBJ2-5
D: TRBD2
V: TRBV6-1
DNA: TGTGCCAGCAGTGTACTAGCGGGGGGTGAGACCCAGTACTTC
CDR3: CASSVLAGGETQYF

length: 14
size: many
J: TRBJ2-3
D: NA
V: TRBV7-9
DNA: TGTGCCAGCAGCTTAAGCCAGGGAGCAGATACGCAGTATTTT
CDR3: CASSLSQGADTQYF

length: 14
size: many
J: TRBJ1-2
D: NA
V: TRBV2
DNA: TGTGCCAGCACCATCTGGGGGGACGCTTATGGCTACACCTTC
CDR3: CASTIWGDAYGYTF

length: 15
size: many
J: TRBJ1-2
D: NA
V: TRBV6-2/TRBV6-3
DNA: TGTGCCAGCAGTTACGGGGCCGGACTTTACTATGGCTACACCTTC
CDR3: CASSYGAGLYYGYTF

length: 12
size: NA
J: TRBJ2-7
D: TRBD1
V: TRBV29-1
DNA: TGCAGCGCCAGCCCAGGGGGTCGGGAGCAGTACTTC
CDR3: CSASPGGREQYF

length: 15
size: few
J: TRBJ2-5
D: NA
V: TRBV5-6
DNA: TGTGCCAGCAGCTTATCGGGGGTCGTTGGGGAGACCCAGTACTTC
CDR3: CASSLSGVVGETQYF

length: 12
size: few
J: TRBJ1-6
D: NA
V: TRBV27
DNA: TGTGCCAGCCGGGACGGAAATTCACCCCTCCACTTT
CDR3: CASRDGNSPLHF

length: 13
size: many
J: TRBJ1-1
D: NA
V: TRBV7-6
DNA: TGTGCCAGCAGCAAACAGGGAGGTTCTGAAGCTTTCTTT
CDR3: CASSKQGGSEAFF

length: 15
size: few
J: TRBJ2-1
D: TRBD2
V: TRBV11-2
DNA: TGTGCCAGCAGTCGGGACTCTAGCGGGGGTCTTGAGCAGTTCTTC
CDR3: CASSRDSSGGLEQFF